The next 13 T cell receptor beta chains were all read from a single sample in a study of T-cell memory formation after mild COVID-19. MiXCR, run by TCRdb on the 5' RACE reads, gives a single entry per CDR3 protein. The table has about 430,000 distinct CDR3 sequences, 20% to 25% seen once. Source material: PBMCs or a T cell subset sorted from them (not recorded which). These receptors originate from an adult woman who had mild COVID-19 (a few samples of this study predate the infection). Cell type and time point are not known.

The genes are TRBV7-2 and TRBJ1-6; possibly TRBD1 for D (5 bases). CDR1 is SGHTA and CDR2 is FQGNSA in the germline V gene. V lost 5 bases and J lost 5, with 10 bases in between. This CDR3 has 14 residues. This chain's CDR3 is CASSPQGHNSPLHF. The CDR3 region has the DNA TGTGCCAGCAGCCCTCAGGGACATAATTCACCCCTCCACTTT.

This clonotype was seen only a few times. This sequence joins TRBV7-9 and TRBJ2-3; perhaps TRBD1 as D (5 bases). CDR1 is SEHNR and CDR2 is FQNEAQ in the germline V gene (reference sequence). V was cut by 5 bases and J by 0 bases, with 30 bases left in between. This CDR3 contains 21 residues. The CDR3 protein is CASSSLKQGLQFFTSTDTQYF. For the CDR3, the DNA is TGTGCCAGCAGCAGCCTGAAGCAGGGCCTTCAATTCTTTACTAGCACAGATACGCAGTATTTT.

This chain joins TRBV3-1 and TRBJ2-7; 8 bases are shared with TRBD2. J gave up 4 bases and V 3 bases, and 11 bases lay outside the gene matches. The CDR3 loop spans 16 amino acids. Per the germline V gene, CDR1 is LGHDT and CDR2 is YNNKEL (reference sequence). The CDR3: CASSQTPGLGAYEQYF. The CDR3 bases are TGTGCCAGCAGCCAGACTCCGGGACTAGGCGCGTACGAGCAGTACTTC.

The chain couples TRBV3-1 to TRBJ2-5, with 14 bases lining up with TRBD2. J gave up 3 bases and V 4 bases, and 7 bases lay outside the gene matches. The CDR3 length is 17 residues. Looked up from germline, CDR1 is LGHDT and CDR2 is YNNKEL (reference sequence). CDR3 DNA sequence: TGTGCCAGCAGCCGGGGACTAGCGGGAGCAATGGAAGAGACCCAGTACTTC. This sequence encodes CASSRGLAGAMEETQYF.

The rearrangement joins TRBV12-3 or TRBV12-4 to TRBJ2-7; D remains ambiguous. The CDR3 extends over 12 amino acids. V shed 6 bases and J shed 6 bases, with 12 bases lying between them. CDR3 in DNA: TGTGCCAGCAGCCCCGGGCTTCTCGAGCAGTACTTC. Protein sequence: CASSPGLLEQYF.

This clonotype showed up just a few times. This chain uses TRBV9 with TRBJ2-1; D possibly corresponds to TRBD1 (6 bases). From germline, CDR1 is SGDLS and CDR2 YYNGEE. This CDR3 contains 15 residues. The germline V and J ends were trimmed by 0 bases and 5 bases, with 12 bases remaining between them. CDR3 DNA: TGTGCCAGCAGCGTAGGCAGGACAGTTCACAATGAGCAGTTCTTC. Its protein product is CASSVGRTVHNEQFF. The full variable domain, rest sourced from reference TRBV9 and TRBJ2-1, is DSGVTQTPKHLITATGQRVTLRCSPRSGDLSVYWYQQSLDQGLQFLIQYYNGEERAKGNILERFSAQQFPDLHSELNLSSLELGDSALYFCASSVGRTVHNEQFFGPGTRLTVL.

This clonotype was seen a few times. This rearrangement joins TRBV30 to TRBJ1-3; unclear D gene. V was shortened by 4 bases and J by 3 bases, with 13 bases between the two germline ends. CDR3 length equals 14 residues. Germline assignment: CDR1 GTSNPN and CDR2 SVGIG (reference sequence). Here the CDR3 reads CAWKVQAYGNTIYF. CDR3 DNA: TGTGCCTGGAAAGTGCAGGCTTATGGAAACACCATATATTTT.

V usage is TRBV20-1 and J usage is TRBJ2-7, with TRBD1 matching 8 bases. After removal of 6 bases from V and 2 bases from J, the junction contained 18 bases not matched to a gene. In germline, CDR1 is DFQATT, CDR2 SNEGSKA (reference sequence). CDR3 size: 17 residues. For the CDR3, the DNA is TGCAGTGCAACAGCTCAGGGGGCCGGCAGTGTAGCCTACGAGCAGTACTTC. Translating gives CSATAQGAGSVAYEQYF.

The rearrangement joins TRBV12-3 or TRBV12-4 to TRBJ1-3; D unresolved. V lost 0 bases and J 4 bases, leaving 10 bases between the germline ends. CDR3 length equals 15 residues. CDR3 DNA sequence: TGTGCCAGCAGTTTAGCAATAGGCACCGGAAACACCATATATTTT. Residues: CASSLAIGTGNTIYF.

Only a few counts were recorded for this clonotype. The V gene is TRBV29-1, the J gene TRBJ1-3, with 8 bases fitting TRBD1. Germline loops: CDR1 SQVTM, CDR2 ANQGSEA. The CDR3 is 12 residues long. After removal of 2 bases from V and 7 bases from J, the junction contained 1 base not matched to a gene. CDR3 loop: CSVEQGANTIYF. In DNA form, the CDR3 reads TGCAGCGTTGAACAGGGGGCGAACACCATATATTTT.

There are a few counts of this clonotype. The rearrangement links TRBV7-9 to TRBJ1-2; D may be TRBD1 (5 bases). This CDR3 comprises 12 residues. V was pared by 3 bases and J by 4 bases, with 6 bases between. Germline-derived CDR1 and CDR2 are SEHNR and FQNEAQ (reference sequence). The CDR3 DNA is TGTGCCAGCAGCTTCGGGACCTATGGCTACACCTTC. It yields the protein CASSFGTYGYTF.

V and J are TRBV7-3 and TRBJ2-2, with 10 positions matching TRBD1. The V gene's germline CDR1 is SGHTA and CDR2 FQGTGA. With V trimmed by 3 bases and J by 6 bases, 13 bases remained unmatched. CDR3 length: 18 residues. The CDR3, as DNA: TGTGCCAGCAGCTTCTTAGGATCGGGACAGGGGATTTCCGGGGAGCTGTTTTTT. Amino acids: CASSFLGSGQGISGELFF.

The DNA for the CDR3 is TGTGCCAGCAGTCCCCAACCACTAGCGGGACCTTACAATGAGCAGTTCTTC. Its protein is CASSPQPLAGPYNEQFF. The chain uses TRBV28 and TRBJ2-1; 10 bases are a match to TRBD2. V lost 5 bases to trimming and J lost 4 bases; unmatched junction nucleotides: 11. Germline-derived CDR1 and CDR2 are MDHEN and SYDVKM. This CDR3 has 17 residues. The complete variable domain, with remaining parts taken from reference TRBV28 and TRBJ2-1, reads DVKVTQSSRYLVKRTGEKVFLECVQDMDHENMFWYRQDPGLGLRLIYFSYDVKMKEKGDIPEGYSVSREKKERFSLILESASTNQTSMYLCASSPQPLAGPYNEQFFGPGTRLTVL.